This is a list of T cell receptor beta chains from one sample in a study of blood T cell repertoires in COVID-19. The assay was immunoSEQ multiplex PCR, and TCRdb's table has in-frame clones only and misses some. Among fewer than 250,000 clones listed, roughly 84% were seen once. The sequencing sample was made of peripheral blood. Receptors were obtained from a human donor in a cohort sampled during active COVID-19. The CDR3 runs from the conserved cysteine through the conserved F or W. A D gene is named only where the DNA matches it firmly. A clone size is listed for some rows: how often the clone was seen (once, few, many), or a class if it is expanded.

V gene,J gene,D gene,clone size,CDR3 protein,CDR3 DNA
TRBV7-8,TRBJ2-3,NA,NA,CASSFSPRGSTDTQYF,TGTGCCAGCAGCTTTAGTCCCCGCGGTAGCACAGATACGCAGTATTTT
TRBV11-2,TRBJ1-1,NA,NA,CASSVQVLNTEAFF,TGTGCCAGCAGCGTACAGGTTCTGAACACTGAAGCTTTCTTT
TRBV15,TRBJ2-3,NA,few,CATSSTRSSTDTQYF,TGTGCCACCAGCAGTACACGGAGCAGCACAGATACGCAGTATTTT
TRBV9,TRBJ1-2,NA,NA,CASSASPPGTLRAYTF,TGTGCCAGCAGCGCTTCCCCACCCGGGACTCTAAGGGCCTACACCTTC
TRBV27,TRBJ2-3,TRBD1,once,CASSFWGQGVDTQYF,TGTGCCAGCAGTTTTTGGGGACAGGGTGTAGATACGCAGTATTTT
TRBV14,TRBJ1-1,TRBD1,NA,CASSQAGDRVSTEAFF,TGTGCCAGCAGCCAAGCGGGGGACAGGGTATCCACTGAAGCTTTCTTT
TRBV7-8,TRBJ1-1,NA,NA,CASSPPRILEAFF,TGTGCCAGCAGCCCCCCGCGGATCCTTGAAGCTTTCTTT
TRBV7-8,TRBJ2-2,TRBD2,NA,CASSLGVLAGANTGELFF,TGTGCCAGCAGCTTAGGCGTTCTAGCGGGGGCGAACACCGGGGAGCTGTTTTTT
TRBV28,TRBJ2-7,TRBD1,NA,CASSASLDRGLNEQYF,TGTGCCAGCAGTGCATCCCTGGACAGGGGGCTAAACGAGCAGTACTTC
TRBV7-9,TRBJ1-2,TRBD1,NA,CASSLQGAQGYTF,TGTGCCAGCAGCTTACAGGGGGCACAAGGCTACACCTTC
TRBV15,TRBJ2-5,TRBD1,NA,CATSRDGDRVETQYF,TGTGCCACCAGCAGAGATGGGGACAGGGTAGAGACCCAGTACTTC
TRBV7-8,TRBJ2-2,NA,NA,CASSHFGASGELFF,TGTGCCAGCAGCCACTTTGGGGCGTCCGGGGAGCTGTTTTTT
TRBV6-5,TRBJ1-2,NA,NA,CASLSGVGGGYTF,TGTGCCAGCCTCAGCGGGGTCGGCGGTGGCTACACCTTC
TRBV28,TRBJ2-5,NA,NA,CASSLTGDTIKDETQYF,TGTGCCAGCAGTTTAACGGGAGACACTATAAAAGATGAGACCCAGTACTTC
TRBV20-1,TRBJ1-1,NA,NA,CSTVRFAEAFF,TGCAGTACGGTCCGGTTCGCTGAAGCTTTCTTT
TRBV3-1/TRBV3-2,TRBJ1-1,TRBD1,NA,CASSQARTGIHEAFF,TGTGCCAGCAGCCAAGCTAGGACAGGGATTCATGAAGCTTTCTTT
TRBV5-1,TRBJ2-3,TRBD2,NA,CASSISTAGAVDTQYF,TGCGCCAGCAGCATATCCACAGCGGGAGCGGTGGATACGCAGTATTTT
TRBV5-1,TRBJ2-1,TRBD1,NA,CASSQGQGYEQFF,TGCGCCAGCAGCCAGGGACAGGGATATGAGCAGTTCTTC
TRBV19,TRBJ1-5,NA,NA,CASRLSDSRWKPQHF,TGTGCCAGCCGTCTATCCGATTCGCGGTGGAAGCCCCAGCATTTT
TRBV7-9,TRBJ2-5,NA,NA,CASSLTRGAETQYF,TGTGCCAGCAGCTTGACTAGGGGAGCGGAGACCCAGTACTTC
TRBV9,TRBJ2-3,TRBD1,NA,CASLVGTGGPDTQYF,TGTGCCAGCCTCGTTGGGACAGGGGGACCAGATACGCAGTATTTT
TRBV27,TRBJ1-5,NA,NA,CASSTRQTNQPQHF,TGTGCCAGCAGTACCCGACAGACGAATCAGCCCCAGCATTTT
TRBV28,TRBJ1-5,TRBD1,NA,CASIQGGYQPQHF,TGTGCCAGCATTCAGGGGGGATATCAGCCCCAGCATTTT
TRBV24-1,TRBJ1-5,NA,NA,CATSAPRSNQPQHF,TGTGCCACCAGTGCACCCAGAAGCAATCAGCCCCAGCATTTT
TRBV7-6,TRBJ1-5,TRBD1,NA,CASSLMGQGANQPQHF,TGTGCCAGCAGCTTAATGGGACAGGGGGCGAATCAGCCCCAGCATTTT
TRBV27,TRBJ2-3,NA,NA,CASSYTLRTDTQYF,TGTGCCAGCAGTTACACGTTACGAACAGATACGCAGTATTTT
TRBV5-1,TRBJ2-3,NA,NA,CASSSLLTGLVGADTQYF,TGCGCCAGCAGCTCTCTCCTCACAGGGCTTGTTGGCGCAGATACGCAGTATTTT